Given below is one T cell receptor beta chain in context. Its antigen remains unidentified. This CDR3 has 15 residues. V dropped 7 bases and J dropped 6; count of bases not matched to a gene: 8. Using its own MiXCR run on the reads, TCRdb lists one record per CDR3 protein. The sample has fewer than 1,000,000 distinct CDR3 sequences, 25% to 40% seen once. The sample is drawn from a study of T cell repertoires in cytomegalovirus infection. Study-level findings and limits: Predominance within the ex vivo response was attributable to HLA-C-restricted CMV-specific TCR beta clonotypes.

The chain combines TRBV12-3 or TRBV12-4 with TRBJ2-2; the match to TRBD2 covers 10 bases. This specimen was cultured CD8+ T cells from PBMCs, taken from culture after CMV antigen stimulation. This clonotype was obtained from a human donor in good health (CMV status not recorded). Some clones in this sample may be carry-over from other donors' samples. The CDR3: CASILGAGGPGELFF. The CDR3, as DNA: TGTGCCAGCATCCTTGGAGCGGGGGGGCCCGGGGAGCTGTTTTTT.